This TCR beta chain originates from a study of T cell changes during pregnancy in multiple sclerosis. Germline values: CDR1 SQVTM, CDR2 ANQGSEA. CDR3 length: 16 amino acids. V was clipped by 4 bases and J by 8 bases, with 23 bases between them. Here immunoSEQ multiplex PCR was the method, and the copy in TCRdb shows in-frame clones only, minus some. Of tens of thousands of clones in the sample, roughly 92% were seen once. This clonotype originated in a female donor in good health, enrolled as a control in a pregnancy study. The chain links TRBV29-1 to TRBJ1-4; a possible D gene is TRBD1 (6 bases). This specimen consisted of peripheral blood, obtained in the third trimester of pregnancy. The CDR3 region is CSVVLTYREREEKLFF. The CDR3 bases are TGCAGCGTTGTCTTAACCTACAGGGAGAGGGAGGAAAAACTGTTTTTT.